This T cell receptor (beta chain) comes out of a study of T cells after yellow fever vaccination. Study-wide findings and caveats: Repertoires obtained by FACS sorting could include abundant clonotypes that entered as contaminants from the bulk population.

The CDR3 consists of 18 residues. V was cut by 1 base and J by 6 bases, with 23 bases left in between. Germline assignment: CDR1 LNHNV and CDR2 YYDKDF (reference sequence). TCR cDNA was made by 5'RACE template switching, adding a universal primer site and UMIs. TCRdb re-called the 5' RACE reads with MiXCR, one entry per CDR3 protein. Among about 580,000 distinct CDR3 sequences, about 15% were seen once, and the ten largest hold around 15%. This clonotype was counted a few times. The antigen is not known. This receptor was taken from a man aged 18 to 29 who received the YFV17D yellow fever vaccine. The chain joins TRBV15 to TRBJ2-3, with D unclear. Source: PBMCs, taken 4 to 5 days after the first yellow fever vaccination. DNA for the CDR3: TGTGCCACCAGCAGAGCCCCCGGCGAGCCCGAGCGAGAGGATACGCAGTATTTT. As protein: CATSRAPGEPEREDTQYF.